This T cell receptor (beta chain) came from a study of T cell changes during pregnancy in multiple sclerosis. The data were produced by immunoSEQ multiplex PCR, yet TCRdb's version contains in-frame clones alone and is incomplete. The repertoire holds about 31,000 clones, with roughly 86% as singletons. CDR1 SGHDT and CDR2 YYEEEE come from the germline V gene. Trimming pared 5 bases from V and 8 bases from J, leaving 10 bases between. The CDR3 sequence is 12 residues long. This TCR derives from a female donor with multiple sclerosis, enrolled in a pregnancy study. V and J are TRBV5-6 and TRBJ1-4; possible D gene TRBD1, 5 bases. The input for sequencing was CD8+ T cells from peripheral blood mononuclear cells, taken before pregnancy. The CDR3 region has the DNA TGTGCCAGCAGTTTAACAGGAGAAAAACTGTTTTTT. Amino acids: CASSLTGEKLFF.